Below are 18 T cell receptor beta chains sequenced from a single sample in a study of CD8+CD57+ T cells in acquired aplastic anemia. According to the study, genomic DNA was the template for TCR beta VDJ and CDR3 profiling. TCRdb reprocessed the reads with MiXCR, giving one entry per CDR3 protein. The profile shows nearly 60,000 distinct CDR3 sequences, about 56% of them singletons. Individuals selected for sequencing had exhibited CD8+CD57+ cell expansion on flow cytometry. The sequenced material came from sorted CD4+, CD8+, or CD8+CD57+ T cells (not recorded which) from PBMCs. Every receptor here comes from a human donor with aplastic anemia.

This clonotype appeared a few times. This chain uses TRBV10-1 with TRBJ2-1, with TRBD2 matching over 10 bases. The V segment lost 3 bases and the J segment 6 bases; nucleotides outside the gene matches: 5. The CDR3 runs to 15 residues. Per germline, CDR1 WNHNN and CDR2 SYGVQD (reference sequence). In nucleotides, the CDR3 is TGCGCCAGCAGTGATGGGACTAGCGATCTCAATGAGCAGTTCTTC. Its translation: CASSDGTSDLNEQFF.

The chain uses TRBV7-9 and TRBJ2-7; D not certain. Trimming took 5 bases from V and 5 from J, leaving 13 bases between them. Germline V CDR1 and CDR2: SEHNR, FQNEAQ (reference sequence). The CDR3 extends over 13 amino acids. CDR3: CASSPDGPHEQYF. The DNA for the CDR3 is TGTGCCAGCAGCCCGGACGGTCCCCACGAGCAGTACTTC.

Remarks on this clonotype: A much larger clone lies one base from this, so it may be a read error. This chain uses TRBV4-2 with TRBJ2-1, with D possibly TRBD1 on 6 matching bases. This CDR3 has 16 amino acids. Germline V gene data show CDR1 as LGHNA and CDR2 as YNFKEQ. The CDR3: CAGSLREGVGQNEQFF. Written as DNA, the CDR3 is TGTGCCGGCAGCCTAAGAGAGGGGGTAGGGCAGAATGAGCAGTTCTTC.

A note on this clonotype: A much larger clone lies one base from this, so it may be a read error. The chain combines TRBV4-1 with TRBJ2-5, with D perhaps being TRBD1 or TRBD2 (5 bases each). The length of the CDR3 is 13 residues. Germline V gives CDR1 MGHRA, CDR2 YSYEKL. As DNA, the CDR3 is TGCGACAGCAGCCGGGGCCCCCAAGAGACCCAGTACTTC. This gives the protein CDSSRGPQETQYF.

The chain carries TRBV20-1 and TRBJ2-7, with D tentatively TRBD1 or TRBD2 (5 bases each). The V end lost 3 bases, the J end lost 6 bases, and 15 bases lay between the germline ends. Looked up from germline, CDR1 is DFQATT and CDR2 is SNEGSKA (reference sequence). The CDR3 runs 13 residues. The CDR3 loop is CSASKGSGAEQYF. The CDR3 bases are TGCAGTGCTAGCAAGGGGAGTGGAGCCGAGCAGTACTTC.

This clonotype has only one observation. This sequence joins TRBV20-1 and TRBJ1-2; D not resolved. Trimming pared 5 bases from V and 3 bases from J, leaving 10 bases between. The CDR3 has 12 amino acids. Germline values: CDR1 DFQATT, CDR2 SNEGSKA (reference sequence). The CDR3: CSARREDYGYTF. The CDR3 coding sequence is TGCAGTGCTCGGAGGGAGGACTATGGCTACACCTTC.

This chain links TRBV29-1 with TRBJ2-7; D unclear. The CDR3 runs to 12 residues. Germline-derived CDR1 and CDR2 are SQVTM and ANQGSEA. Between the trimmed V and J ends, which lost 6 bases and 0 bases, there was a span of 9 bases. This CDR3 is CSVGEASYEQYF. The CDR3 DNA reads TGCAGCGTCGGTGAAGCCTCCTACGAGCAGTACTTC.

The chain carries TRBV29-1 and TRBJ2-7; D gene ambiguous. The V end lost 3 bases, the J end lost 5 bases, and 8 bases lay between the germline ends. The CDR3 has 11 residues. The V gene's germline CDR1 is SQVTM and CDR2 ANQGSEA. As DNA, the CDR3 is TGCAGCGTTGACGTGTCAGACGAGCAGTACTTC. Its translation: CSVDVSDEQYF.

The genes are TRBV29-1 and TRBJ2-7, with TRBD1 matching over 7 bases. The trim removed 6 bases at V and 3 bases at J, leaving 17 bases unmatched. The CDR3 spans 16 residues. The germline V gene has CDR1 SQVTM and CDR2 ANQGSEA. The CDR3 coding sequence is TGCAGCGTCACAGGGACAGCCGGGACACTCGGCTACGAGCAGTACTTC. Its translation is CSVTGTAGTLGYEQYF.

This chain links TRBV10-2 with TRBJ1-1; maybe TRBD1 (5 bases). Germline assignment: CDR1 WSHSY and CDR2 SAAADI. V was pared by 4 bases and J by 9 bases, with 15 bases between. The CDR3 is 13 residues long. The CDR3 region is CASSGGEAEKAFF. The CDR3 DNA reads TGCGCCAGCAGTGGAGGGGAAGCGGAGAAAGCTTTCTTT.

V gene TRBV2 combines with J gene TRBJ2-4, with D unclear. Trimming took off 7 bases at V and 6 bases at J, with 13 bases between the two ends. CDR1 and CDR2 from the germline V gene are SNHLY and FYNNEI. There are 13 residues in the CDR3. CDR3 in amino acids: CASTARGGNIQYF. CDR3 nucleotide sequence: TGTGCCAGCACCGCGAGAGGCGGAAACATTCAGTACTTC.

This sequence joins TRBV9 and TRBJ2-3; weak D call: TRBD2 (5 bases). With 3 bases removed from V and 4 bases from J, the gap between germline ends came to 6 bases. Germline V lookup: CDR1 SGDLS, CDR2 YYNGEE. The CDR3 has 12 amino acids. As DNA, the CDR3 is TGTGCCAGCAGCGCCGGGGCAGATACGCAGTATTTT. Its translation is CASSAGADTQYF.

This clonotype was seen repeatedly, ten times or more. CDR3 coding DNA: TGTGCCAGCAAAGCTTACCACAGAGGTGGCTACGAGCAGTACTTC. Amino acids: CASKAYHRGGYEQYF. The chain has TRBV27 and TRBJ2-7; D not resolved. Germline-derived CDR1 and CDR2 are MNHEY and SMNVEV (reference sequence). V was shortened by 7 bases and J by 3 bases, with 19 bases between the two germline ends. The CDR3 runs to 15 residues.

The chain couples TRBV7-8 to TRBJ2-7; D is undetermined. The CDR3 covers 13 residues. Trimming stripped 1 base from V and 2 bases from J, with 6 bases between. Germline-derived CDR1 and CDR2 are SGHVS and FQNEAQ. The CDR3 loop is CASSLGTTYEQYF. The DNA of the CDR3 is TGTGCCAGCAGCTTAGGGACCACCTACGAGCAGTACTTC.

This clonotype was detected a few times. The chain's CDR3 is CASSELGQGNQPQHF. The CDR3 bases are TGTGCCAGCAGTGAACTAGGACAGGGAAATCAGCCCCAGCATTTT. The chain is built from TRBV6-1 and TRBJ1-5; 8 positions agree with TRBD1. The CDR3 runs to 15 residues. V trimming: 2 bases; J trimming: 4 bases; junction bases outside the gene matches: 4. The germline gives CDR1 MNHNS, CDR2 SASEGT.

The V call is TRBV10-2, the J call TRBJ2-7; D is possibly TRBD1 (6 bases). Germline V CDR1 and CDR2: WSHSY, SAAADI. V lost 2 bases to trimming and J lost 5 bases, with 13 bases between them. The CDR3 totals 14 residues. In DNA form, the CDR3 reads TGCGCCAGCAGTGAGAGTGGCAGGGGCGACGAGCAGTACTTC. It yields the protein CASSESGRGDEQYF.

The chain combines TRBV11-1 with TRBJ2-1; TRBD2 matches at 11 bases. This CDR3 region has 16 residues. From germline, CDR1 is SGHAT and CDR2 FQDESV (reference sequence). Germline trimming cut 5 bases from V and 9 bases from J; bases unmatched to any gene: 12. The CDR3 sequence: CASSLTSSGGLSEQFF. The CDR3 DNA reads TGTGCCAGCAGCCTAACCTCTAGCGGGGGGCTGAGTGAGCAGTTCTTC.

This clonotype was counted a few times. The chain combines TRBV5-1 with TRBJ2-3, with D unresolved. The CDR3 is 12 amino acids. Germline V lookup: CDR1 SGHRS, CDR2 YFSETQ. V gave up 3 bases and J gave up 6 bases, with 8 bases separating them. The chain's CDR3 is CASSSSADTQYF. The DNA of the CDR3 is TGCGCCAGCAGCTCCTCCGCGGATACGCAGTATTTT.